The table lists the clone carrying this T cell receptor (beta chain) with many counts. Germline V gene sequence: CDR1 MNHEY, CDR2 SMNVEV (reference sequence). The V and J ends lost 1 base and 3 bases respectively, with 13 bases between them. The length of the CDR3 is 16 residues. This entry is derived from a study of regulatory T cells in long-lasting Graves disease. Study-level information: Persistent Graves' disease required over 5 years of antithyroid drugs and positive TSH receptor antibodies.

Building of the TCR beta libraries involved iRepertoire HTBI primers and Arm-PCR of CDR3 regions. TCRdb itself ran the multiplex PCR reads through MiXCR, one entry per CDR3 protein. Of about 470,000 distinct CDR3 sequences detected, around 20% appear once; the ten largest clones hold approximately 7.8%. Stated time point: persistent/refractory GD, antithyroid drugs over 5 years with positive TRAb. RNA isolated from PBMCs was used to make the TCR library. This sequence originates from a female donor with Graves disease. This sequence joins TRBV27 and TRBJ2-4; D ambiguous. The material sequenced was peripheral blood mononuclear cells (PBMCs), taken when the disease was refractory, from a patient treated with antithyroid drugs. In DNA form, the CDR3 reads TGTGCCAGCAGTTTATATGGGGTGACTGGCAAAAACATTCAGTACTTC. As protein: CASSLYGVTGKNIQYF.